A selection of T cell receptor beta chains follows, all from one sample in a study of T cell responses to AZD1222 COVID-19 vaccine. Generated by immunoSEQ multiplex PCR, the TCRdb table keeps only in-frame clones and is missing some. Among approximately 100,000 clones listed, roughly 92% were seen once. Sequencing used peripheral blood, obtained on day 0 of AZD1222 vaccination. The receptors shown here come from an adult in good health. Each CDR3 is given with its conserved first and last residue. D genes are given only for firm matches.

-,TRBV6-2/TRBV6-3,CASSWGGLGTEAFF
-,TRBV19,CASSMRGQSAQHF
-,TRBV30,CAWFGRDGSPLHF
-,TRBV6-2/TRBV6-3,CASSYEGPHSGNTIYF
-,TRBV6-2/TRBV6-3,CASSYSTIHLTEAFF
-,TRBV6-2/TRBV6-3,CASSYLLLMNTEAFF
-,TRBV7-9,CASINTERQDYGYTF
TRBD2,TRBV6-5,CASRLAASTDTQYF
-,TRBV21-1,CASSKKWSGTDNSYEQYF
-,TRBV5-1,CASRGDSTTYEQYF
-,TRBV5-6,CASSLDAALGSPLHF
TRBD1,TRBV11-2,CASSSGTGTSGTQYF
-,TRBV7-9,CASTADSGNTIYF
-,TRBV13,CASSLGRVSYEQYF
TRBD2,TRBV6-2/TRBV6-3,CASSYSVLARHYEQYF
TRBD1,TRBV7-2,CASSSTGLRNQPQHF
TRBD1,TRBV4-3,CASSQQRQGRAFF
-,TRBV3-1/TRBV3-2,CASSQRTSGQPQHF
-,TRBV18,CASSPTGSRSYEQYF
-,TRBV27,CASRSGRYGYTF
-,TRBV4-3,CASSQERQDTNYGYTF
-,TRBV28,CASSFVPGTPRTGELFF
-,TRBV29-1,CSGGQVLNTEAFF
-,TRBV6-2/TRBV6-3,CASSYRASGPQHF
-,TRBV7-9,CASSYLEETQYF
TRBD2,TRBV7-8,CASSPTSGGSHEQYF
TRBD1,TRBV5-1,CASSLVGTGLDTQYF
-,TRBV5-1,CASSSPVGLVETQYF
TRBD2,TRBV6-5,CASSYRGGFSYNEQFF
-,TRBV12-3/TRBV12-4,CASSRFYEQYF
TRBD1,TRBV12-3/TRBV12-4,CASSLDRGDTQYF
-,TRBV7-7,CASSLNRVNEKLFF
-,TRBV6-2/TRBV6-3,CASSYLNEQFF
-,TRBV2,CASSPSGQGYQPQHF
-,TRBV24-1,CATSDGGSYNEQFF
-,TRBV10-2,CASSWTEYAYEQYF
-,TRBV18,CASSLMGTEAFF
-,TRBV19,CASKRGRLTEAFF
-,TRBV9,CASSVGGLGTGELFF
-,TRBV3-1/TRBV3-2,CASSQTRVNTEAFF
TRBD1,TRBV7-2,CASSFRDRGSEKLFF
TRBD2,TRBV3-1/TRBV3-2,CASSLSGGQETQYF
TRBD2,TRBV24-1,CATSDGTSGNYEQYF
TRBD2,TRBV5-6,CASSIPGTSGTNEQFF
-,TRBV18,CASSPSAATNEKLFF
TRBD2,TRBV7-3,CASSPGLAGGNEQFF
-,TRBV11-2,CASSLAGPYEQYF
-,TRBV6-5,CASSPGALRYEQYF
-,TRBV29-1,CSVDGGTSTGNEQYF
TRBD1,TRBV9,CASSVGTGNEKLFF
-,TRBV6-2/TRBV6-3,CASSYLGEKLFF
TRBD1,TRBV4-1,CASSQDQWSGGRNEQFF
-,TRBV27,CASSPRDGAEKLFF
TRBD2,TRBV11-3,CASSHQTSGPSTDTQYF
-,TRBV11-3,CASSLDVRHNEQFF
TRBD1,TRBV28,CASTQGGTGGNYGYTF
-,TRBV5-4,CASSHHQGVSYEQYF
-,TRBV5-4,CASSLVGAGANVLTF